Below, 10 T cell receptor beta chains from the same sample are listed, as sequenced in a study of T cell responses to AZD1222 COVID-19 vaccine. TCRdb's copy holds only in-frame clones and misses some; the assay was immunoSEQ multiplex PCR. The profile shows about 140,000 clones, about 89% of them singletons. Sample: peripheral blood, taken on day 0 of AZD1222 vaccination. The receptor set was obtained from an adult in good health.

The chain has TRBV3-1 (or the pseudogene TRBV3-2) and TRBJ1-2, with a possible D match to TRBD1 (6 bases). V was cut by 1 base and J by 6 bases, with 6 bases left in between. The CDR3 has 12 amino acids. The germline CDR1 and CDR2 sequences are LGHDT and YNNKEL (reference sequence). The CDR3, as DNA: TGTGCCAGCAGCCAAGGGGGGCATGGCTACACCTTC. It yields the protein CASSQGGHGYTF.

The chain has TRBV5-6 and TRBJ1-5; D uncertain. There are 15 residues in the CDR3. Germline values: CDR1 SGHDT, CDR2 YYEEEE. Trimming cost V 4 bases and J 6 bases, with 17 bases left between them. CDR3 coding DNA: TGTGCCAGCAGCCTCGCGGGCGGGTTAGGTCAGCCCCAGCATTTT. It translates to CASSLAGGLGQPQHF.

Note on this clone: Other nucleotide sequences in the sample specify the same CDR3. The J gene is TRBJ1-1, the V gene TRBV7-6; D possibly corresponds to TRBD1 (5 bases). V shed 5 bases and J shed 0 bases, with 7 bases lying between them. Per germline, CDR1 SGHVS and CDR2 FNYEAQ. CDR3 length: 13 residues. CDR3 nucleotide sequence: TGTGCCAGCAGCCCGGGGCTGAACACTGAAGCTTTCTTT. This encodes CASSPGLNTEAFF.

This rearrangement joins TRBV6-5 to TRBJ1-1; D possibly corresponds to TRBD1 (6 bases). V was pared by 8 bases and J by 1 base, with 17 bases between. CDR1 is MNHEY and CDR2 is SVGAGI in the germline V gene. The CDR3 contains 15 residues. For the CDR3, the DNA is TGTGCCAGCTTTTTTAGGGGGGCCAAGAACACTGAAGCTTTCTTT. Its translation: CASFFRGAKNTEAFF.

The chain couples TRBV12-3 or TRBV12-4 to TRBJ1-2, with a possible D match to TRBD1 (6 bases). CDR3 length: 12 residues. With 3 bases removed from V and 8 bases from J, the gap between germline ends came to 10 bases. DNA of the CDR3: TGTGCCAGCAGTTTCGCACAGGGCGGCTACACCTTC. Its protein product is CASSFAQGGYTF.

The chain employs TRBV27 and TRBJ1-2, with D uncertain. The CDR3 has 15 amino acids. Trimming removed 1 base at V and 6 bases at J, with 15 bases between. Germline lookup yields CDR1 MNHEY and CDR2 SMNVEV (reference sequence). CDR3 bases: TGTGCCAGCAGTTTATATACTACGAGGATAGATGGCTACACCTTC. Encoded protein: CASSLYTTRIDGYTF.

V is TRBV27 and J is TRBJ1-4; D possibly corresponds to TRBD1 (5 bases). Deletions cut 1 base from V and 3 bases from J, with 9 bases between. Germline-derived CDR1 and CDR2 are MNHEY and SMNVEV (reference sequence). CDR3 length: 15 amino acids. The CDR3, as DNA: TGTGCCAGCAGTTTATGGGAGGGGTCTAATGAAAAACTGTTTTTT. It codes for CASSLWEGSNEKLFF.

The chain is built from TRBV19 and TRBJ2-7; 10 bases agree with TRBD1. CDR3 length: 16 residues. In germline, CDR1 is LNHDA, CDR2 SQIVND (reference sequence). V gave up 2 bases and J gave up 2 bases; unmatched junction bases: 6. The CDR3 is CASSIWGQGTPYEQYF. The DNA for the CDR3 is TGTGCCAGTAGTATATGGGGACAGGGGACTCCCTACGAGCAGTACTTC.

J is TRBJ1-2 and V is TRBV7-9, with a possible D match to TRBD1 (5 bases). The length of the CDR3 is 11 residues. Germline values: CDR1 SEHNR, CDR2 FQNEAQ (reference sequence). The ends were cut back, 3 bases at V and 6 bases at J, with 5 bases in the middle. In DNA form, the CDR3 reads TGTGCCAGCAGCTTGGGGGATGGCTACACCTTC. Encoded protein: CASSLGDGYTF.

CDR3 DNA sequence: TGTGCCAGTAGTTCCAGGGATTGGGGCTACACCTTC. Its protein is CASSSRDWGYTF. The chain links TRBV19 to TRBJ1-2; D may be TRBD1 (5 bases). Germline V lookup: CDR1 LNHDA, CDR2 SQIVND (reference sequence). The CDR3 is 12 residues long. The V end lost 5 bases, the J end lost 8 bases, and 12 bases lay between the germline ends.